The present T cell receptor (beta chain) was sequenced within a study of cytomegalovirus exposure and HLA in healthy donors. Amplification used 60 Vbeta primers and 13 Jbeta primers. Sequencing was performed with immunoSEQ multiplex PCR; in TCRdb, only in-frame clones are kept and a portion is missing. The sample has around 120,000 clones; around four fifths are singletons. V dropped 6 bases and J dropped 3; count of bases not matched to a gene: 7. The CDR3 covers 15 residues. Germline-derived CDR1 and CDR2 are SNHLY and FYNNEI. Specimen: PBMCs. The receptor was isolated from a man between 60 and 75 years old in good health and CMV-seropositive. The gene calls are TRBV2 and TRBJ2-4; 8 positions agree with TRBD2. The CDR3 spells CASSVSGTHKNIQYF. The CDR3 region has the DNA TGTGCCAGCAGCGTTAGCGGGACCCACAAAAACATTCAGTACTTC. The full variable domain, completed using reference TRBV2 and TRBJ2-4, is EPEVTQTPSHQVTQMGQEVILRCVPISNHLYFYWYRQILGQKVEFLVSFYNNEISEKSEIFDDQFSVERPDGSNFTLKIRSTKLEDSAMYFCASSVSGTHKNIQYFGAGTRLSVL.